The 6 T cell receptor beta chains below all came from one sample that was sequenced in a study of cytomegalovirus exposure and HLA in healthy donors. The PCR employed 60 Vbeta primers together with 13 Jbeta primers. Assay used: immunoSEQ multiplex PCR; TCRdb lists only in-frame clones, some missing. The sample contains more than 95,000 clones, 75% to 85% of which appear only once. The sample consisted of PBMCs. These TCRs come from a man between 25 and 39 years old in good health and CMV-seropositive.

This sequence joins TRBV7-9 and TRBJ2-3; 11 nucleotides agree with TRBD2. Germline V gene lookup returns CDR1 SEHNR and CDR2 FQNEAQ (reference sequence). With 2 bases clipped from V and 3 bases from J, the junction kept 4 bases outside the gene matches. This CDR3 region has 16 residues. CDR3 in amino acids: CASSLLAGGPTDTQYF. The CDR3, as DNA: TGTGCCAGCAGCTTATTAGCGGGAGGGCCAACAGATACGCAGTATTTT.

The V call is TRBV7-2, the J call TRBJ2-2, with 11 nucleotides matching TRBD2. Looked up from germline, CDR1 is SGHTA and CDR2 is FQGNSA. Losses at the gene ends were 5 bases for V and 13 bases for J; bases not matched to a gene: 12. CDR3 length equals 15 residues. The CDR3 protein is CASSPGVAGGGVLFF. The CDR3 bases are TGTGCCAGCAGCCCTGGGGTAGCGGGAGGGGGCGTGCTGTTTTTT.

V and J are TRBV5-1 and TRBJ1-6; a possible D gene is TRBD1 (6 bases). CDR3 size: 14 residues. Germline CDR1 SGHRS, CDR2 YFSETQ. Trimming removed 4 bases from V and 8 bases from J, with 13 bases in between. CDR3: CASSIGQSHSPLHF. The CDR3 DNA follows: TGCGCCAGCAGCATAGGACAGAGCCATTCACCCCTCCACTTT. The full variable domain, rest sourced from reference TRBV5-1 and TRBJ1-6, is KAGVTQTPRYLIKTRGQQVTLSCSPISGHRSVSWYQQTPGQGLQFLFEYFSETQRNKGNFPGRFSGRQFSNSRSEMNVSTLELGDSALYLCASSIGQSHSPLHFGNGTRLTVT.

The chain has TRBV6-6 and TRBJ2-5, with D uncertain. Germline V gene sequence: CDR1 MNHNY, CDR2 SVGAGI (reference sequence). V was cut by 5 bases and J by 5 bases, with 9 bases left in between. CDR3 length: 12 amino acids. The CDR3 reads CASSRVRETQYF. CDR3 nucleotide sequence: TGTGCCAGCAGTCGGGTGAGGGAGACCCAGTACTTC.

Remarks on this clone: Its ends do not fully match the called genes, so a read error is possible. The rearrangement links TRBV7-9 to TRBJ2-1; 8 bases match TRBD2. The CDR3 is 17 residues long. The germline CDR1 and CDR2 sequences are SEHNR and FQNEAQ (reference sequence). CDR3 protein: CSSSLDDREGPYNEQFF. Written as DNA, the CDR3 is TGTTCCAGCAGCTTGGATGACCGGGAGGGCCCCTACAATGAGCAGTTCTTC. Combining the CDR3 with reference TRBV7-9 and TRBJ2-1 gives the whole variable domain DTGVSQNPRHKITKRGQNVTFRCDPISEHNRLYWYRQTLGQGPEFLTYFQNEAQLEKSRLLSDRFSAERPKGSFSTLEIQRTEQGDSAMYLCSSSLDDREGPYNEQFFGPGTRLTVL.

The rearrangement uses TRBV7-9 and TRBJ2-1; 11 bases match TRBD2. Germline V gene sequence: CDR1 SEHNR, CDR2 FQNEAQ (reference sequence). V shed 6 bases and J 4 bases; nucleotides not matched to a gene: 5. This CDR3 is 15 amino acids long. The CDR3 region is CASSSGTSGYNEQFF. The DNA of the CDR3 is TGTGCCAGCAGTTCCGGGACTAGCGGATACAATGAGCAGTTCTTC.